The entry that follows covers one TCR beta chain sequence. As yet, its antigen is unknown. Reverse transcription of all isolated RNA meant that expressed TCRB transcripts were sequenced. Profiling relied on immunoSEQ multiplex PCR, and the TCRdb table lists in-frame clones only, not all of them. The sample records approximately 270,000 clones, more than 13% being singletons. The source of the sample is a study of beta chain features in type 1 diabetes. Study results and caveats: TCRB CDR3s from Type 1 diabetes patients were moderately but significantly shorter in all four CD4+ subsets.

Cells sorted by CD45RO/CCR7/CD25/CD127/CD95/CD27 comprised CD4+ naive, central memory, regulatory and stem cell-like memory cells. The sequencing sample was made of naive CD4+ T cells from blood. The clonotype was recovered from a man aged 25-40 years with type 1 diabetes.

The CDR3 is CASRQGRETQYF. CDR3 bases: TGTGCCAGCCGACAGGGACGGGAGACCCAGTACTTC. The rearrangement joins TRBV7-8 to TRBJ2-5; 7 nucleotides match TRBD1. This CDR3 is built from 12 residues. V lost 8 bases and J lost 5; bases outside the gene matches: 5. Germline V lookup: CDR1 SGHVS, CDR2 FQNEAQ.